The 13 T cell receptor beta chains below were found in one sample sequenced in a study of cytomegalovirus exposure and HLA in healthy donors. PCR employed 60 Vbeta and 13 Jbeta primers. Produced via immunoSEQ multiplex PCR; TCRdb's table is partial and in-frame only. Of 150,000 to 200,000 clones listed, more than 65% are singletons. Input material: PBMCs. The receptors originated from a woman aged 45-59 years in good health and CMV-seronegative.

The gene calls are TRBV9 and TRBJ2-3, with D possibly TRBD1 on 5 matching bases. The CDR3 spans 14 residues. Per germline, CDR1 SGDLS and CDR2 YYNGEE. V was cut by 1 base and J by 0 bases, with 6 bases left in between. CDR3 in amino acids: CASSVKGSTDTQYF. The DNA of the CDR3 is TGTGCCAGCAGCGTAAAGGGGAGCACAGATACGCAGTATTTT. Full variable domain (missing parts from reference TRBV9 and TRBJ2-3): DSGVTQTPKHLITATGQRVTLRCSPRSGDLSVYWYQQSLDQGLQFLIQYYNGEERAKGNILERFSAQQFPDLHSELNLSSLELGDSALYFCASSVKGSTDTQYFGPGTRLTVL.

The chain is built from TRBV2 and TRBJ2-2; D unresolved. Deletions cut 9 bases from V and 3 bases from J, with 14 bases between. Germline lookup yields CDR1 SNHLY and CDR2 FYNNEI. The CDR3 is 14 amino acids. The chain's CDR3 is CASNALPDTGELFF. The CDR3 bases are TGTGCCAGTAACGCCCTCCCGGACACCGGGGAGCTGTTTTTT.

This sequence joins TRBV4-3 and TRBJ1-1, with D unresolved. Trimming removed 0 bases at V and 1 base at J, with 9 bases between. This CDR3 is 15 amino acids long. Germline CDR1 is LGHNA and CDR2 is YSLEER. The CDR3 region is CASSQDLLRNTEAFF. The CDR3 coding sequence is TGCGCCAGCAGCCAAGATTTGCTCAGGAACACTGAAGCTTTCTTT.

The CDR3 is CSVRGRSPETQYF. The CDR3 coding sequence is TGCAGCGTCAGGGGGCGATCTCCAGAGACCCAGTACTTC. The chain combines TRBV29-1 with TRBJ2-5; 8 bases map to TRBD1. With V trimmed by 6 bases and J by 4 bases, 7 bases remained unmatched. Germline CDR1 is SQVTM and CDR2 is ANQGSEA. This CDR3 is 13 amino acids long.

V usage is TRBV4-1 and J usage is TRBJ2-2; 7 nucleotides line up with TRBD1. CDR3 length: 19 residues. Germline assignment: CDR1 MGHRA and CDR2 YSYEKL. V dropped 1 base and J dropped 2; count of bases not matched to a gene: 13. The CDR3 region has the DNA TGCGCCAGCAGCCAAGTTATCATGCAAGGACAGGTTAACACCGGGGAGCTGTTTTTT. It codes for CASSQVIMQGQVNTGELFF.

V gene TRBV2 combines with J gene TRBJ1-1; weak D call: TRBD1 (5 bases). The CDR3 runs 13 residues. CDR1 SNHLY and CDR2 FYNNEI come from the germline V gene. The germline V and J ends were trimmed by 7 bases and 0 bases, with 9 bases remaining between them. CDR3 bases: TGTGCCAGCACGGACAACATGAACACTGAAGCTTTCTTT. Its protein product is CASTDNMNTEAFF.

The chain carries TRBV9 and TRBJ2-2; 13 bases map to TRBD2. J lost 8 bases, V lost 4 bases, and 8 bases had no gene match. Germline V lookup: CDR1 SGDLS, CDR2 YYNGEE. The CDR3 length is 16 residues. The CDR3 DNA reads TGTGCCAGCAGCCCACTAGCGGGGGGGCTTAGAGGGGAGCTGTTTTTT. It codes for CASSPLAGGLRGELFF.

The chain has TRBV9 and TRBJ1-2; TRBD1 might be the D (5 bases). This CDR3 is 15 amino acids long. With 0 bases removed from V and 4 bases from J, the gap between germline ends came to 13 bases. From germline, CDR1 is SGDLS and CDR2 YYNGEE. CDR3 in amino acids: CASSVGQGAIYGYTF. The CDR3 nucleotides read TGTGCCAGCAGCGTAGGCCAGGGTGCGATCTATGGCTACACCTTC.

CDR3 sequence (DNA): TGTGCCAGCAGCTTAAACCCAGGGGGCTTGTATGGCTACACCTTC. This translates into CASSLNPGGLYGYTF. This chain uses TRBV7-3 with TRBJ1-2; TRBD1 matches 8 bases. The CDR3 length is 15 residues. Per the germline V gene, CDR1 is SGHTA and CDR2 is FQGTGA. The ends lost 1 base at V and 5 bases at J; junction bases unmatched: 6.

This clone was seen once. V gene TRBV5-1 combines with J gene TRBJ1-2, with 8 bases lining up with TRBD1. V shed 0 bases and J 7 bases; nucleotides not matched to a gene: 8. The germline V gene has CDR1 SGHRS and CDR2 YFSETQ. CDR3 size: 15 residues. The CDR3 reads CASSLGGQGMGGYTF. The DNA for the CDR3 is TGCGCCAGCAGCTTGGGAGGACAGGGCATGGGTGGCTACACCTTC. Full variable domain (outside the CDR3, taken from reference TRBV5-1 and TRBJ1-2): KAGVTQTPRYLIKTRGQQVTLSCSPISGHRSVSWYQQTPGQGLQFLFEYFSETQRNKGNFPGRFSGRQFSNSRSEMNVSTLELGDSALYLCASSLGGQGMGGYTFGSGTRLTVV.

The rearrangement links TRBV21-1 to TRBJ1-6. TRBV21-1 is labeled a pseudogene. The CDR3 extends over 14 amino acids. CDR3 residues: CASSRSDYNSPLHF. The CDR3 DNA sequence: TGTGCCAGCAGCAGGAGCGACTATAATTCACCCCTCCACTTT.

The chain has TRBV5-6 and TRBJ2-7; D perhaps matches TRBD2 (6 bases). The CDR3 contains 16 residues. The germline V gene has CDR1 SGHDT and CDR2 YYEEEE. Trimming cost V 3 bases and J 2 bases, with 18 bases left between them. The CDR3 protein is CASSSFRLDQAYEQYF. In DNA form, the CDR3 reads TGTGCCAGCAGCTCGTTCCGACTAGACCAGGCCTACGAGCAGTACTTC.

In this sample, this clone turned up once. The V call is TRBV5-4, the J call TRBJ2-1; 7 nucleotides agree with TRBD2. The CDR3 is made up of 15 amino acids. The germline V gene has CDR1 SGHNT and CDR2 YYREEE (reference sequence). V trimming: 3 bases; J trimming: 0 bases; junction bases outside the gene matches: 3. The CDR3 DNA sequence: TGTGCCAGCAGCTCGGGACTAAGCTCCTACAATGAGCAGTTCTTC. Translated: CASSSGLSSYNEQFF.